This TCR beta chain was sequenced during a study of cytomegalovirus exposure and HLA in healthy donors. This PCR relied on a set of 60 Vbeta primers and 13 Jbeta primers. Method: immunoSEQ multiplex PCR; TCRdb's copy keeps in-frame clones and lacks some. The sample contains tens of thousands of clones, more than 70% of which appear only once. Study observations and caveats: It emerged from a later analysis that several of the most significant clusters appeared to be linked to common viral pathogens. The study had only CMV serostatus as immune exposure information.

Note on this clone: Its matching antigen is unknown.

The CDR3 length is 16 residues. V was clipped by 3 bases and J by 1 base, with 13 bases between them. Germline lookup yields CDR1 SGDLS and CDR2 YYNGEE. The rearrangement joins TRBV9 to TRBJ2-2; D gene uncertain. The TCR originated in a man in his fifties in good health and CMV-seropositive. Sequenced sample: PBMCs. CDR3 sequence: CASSESSERNTGELFF. The CDR3 nucleotides read TGTGCCAGCAGCGAGTCCTCTGAGCGGAACACCGGGGAGCTGTTTTTT. The full variable domain, in which reference TRBV9 and TRBJ2-2 provide the parts outside the CDR3, is DSGVTQTPKHLITATGQRVTLRCSPRSGDLSVYWYQQSLDQGLQFLIQYYNGEERAKGNILERFSAQQFPDLHSELNLSSLELGDSALYFCASSESSERNTGELFFGEGSRLTVL.